The source of this T cell receptor (beta chain) is a study of graft-versus-host responses after intestinal transplantation. Study information: Following induction with anti-thymocyte globulin, all recipients were given tacrolimus and steroids for three to four years. Overall study results and limits: Peak GvH clone levels in circulation were associated with early post-transplant HvG declines. Recipient marrow contained GvH clones, some of which appeared first in ileum or blood. Subjects displaying graft-donor T cell macrochimerism possessed elevated graft-versus-host to host-versus-graft clonal ratios inside allografts.

As for this clone: The antigen remains undetermined.

Only in-frame clones appear in the TCRdb table, and some are missing; sequencing was by immunoSEQ multiplex PCR. Of some 97,000 clones in the sample, over 75% were seen once. Germline assignment: CDR1 SGDLS and CDR2 YYNGEE. The junction had 4 bases not matched to a gene; V was cut back by 0 bases and J by 1 base. This CDR3 spans 17 amino acids. The sequences come from unstimulated CD4+ T cells sorted from spleen or lymph node cells, collected before transplant. The J gene is TRBJ2-2, the V gene TRBV9; TRBD2 agrees at 9 bases. The clonotype was recovered from a human donor who was the organ donor for an intestinal transplant. CDR3 sequence: CASSVVAAGGNTGELFF. The CDR3 DNA is TGTGCCAGCAGCGTAGTGGCAGCGGGGGGGAACACCGGGGAGCTGTTTTTT.